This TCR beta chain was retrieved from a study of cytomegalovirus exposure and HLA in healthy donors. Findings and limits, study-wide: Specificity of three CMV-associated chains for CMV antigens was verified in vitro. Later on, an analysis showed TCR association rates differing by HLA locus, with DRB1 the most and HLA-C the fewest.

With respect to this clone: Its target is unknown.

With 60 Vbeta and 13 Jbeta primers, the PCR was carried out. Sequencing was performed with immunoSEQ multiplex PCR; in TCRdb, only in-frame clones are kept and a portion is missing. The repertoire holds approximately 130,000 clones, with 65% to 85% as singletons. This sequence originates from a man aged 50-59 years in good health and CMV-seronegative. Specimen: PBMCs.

The CDR3 loop reads CASSAQDQEQFF. As DNA, the CDR3 is TGCGCCAGCAGCGCGCAGGATCAAGAGCAGTTCTTC. This sequence joins TRBV5-1 and TRBJ2-1; D not resolved. CDR3 length: 12 amino acids. Trimming took 4 bases from V and 10 from J, leaving 12 bases between them. Per germline, CDR1 SGHRS and CDR2 YFSETQ.